This entry is about one T cell receptor beta chain. What it binds is not known. The data are from a study of shared clonotypes between healthy human individuals. Overall study results and limits: The study found lower generation probabilities in non-shared clonotypes than in those shared by all four donors. Naive subsets generally exceeded memory subsets in estimated richness.

The CDR3 sequence is 17 residues long. Germline CDR1 MNHEY, CDR2 SMNVEV (reference sequence). After removal of 4 bases from V and 1 base from J, the junction contained 8 bases not matched to a gene. Once extracted for a subset, genomic DNA was divided evenly among several immunoSEQ plates. It was around 180 ng DNA, 30,000 or so T cell genomes, that sorted-subset replicate PCRs used. Generated by immunoSEQ multiplex PCR, the TCRdb table keeps only in-frame clones and is missing some. In the table there are roughly 1.5 million clones, approximately 98% of which are singletons. The source is a man aged 25-40 years in good health. The chain uses TRBV27 and TRBJ2-7, with 12 bases identical to TRBD2. Sequenced input: naive CD4+ T cells sorted from blood. Subset indicated: CD45RA+ positively selected. CDR3 sequence: CASSSQRTSGKSYEQYF. CDR3 nucleotide sequence: TGTGCCAGCAGTTCCCAGAGGACTAGCGGGAAGTCCTACGAGCAGTACTTC.